The clone carrying this T cell receptor beta chain was counted once. Antigen specificity is unknown. The data stem from a study of T cell responses to AZD1222 COVID-19 vaccine. Study observations and caveats: It was only after the peak T cell response that any repertoires were sampled. Donors were mostly white British, more females; clonal diversity possibly underestimated.

Germline values: CDR1 LGHNA, CDR2 YNFKEQ. Trimming took off 3 bases at V and 8 bases at J, with 14 bases between the two ends. The CDR3 consists of 15 residues. Sequencing used immunoSEQ multiplex PCR; TCRdb keeps in-frame clones, though not all of them. The table has nearly 90,000 clones, roughly 88% seen once; the top ten hold about a tenth. This sequence originates from an adult in good health. J is TRBJ1-6 and V is TRBV4-2; possibly TRBD1 for D (6 bases). The sequenced sample was peripheral blood, obtained on day 0 of MenACWY control vaccination. This CDR3 reads CASSHSTGMDSPLHF. The CDR3 DNA follows: TGTGCCAGCAGCCATTCTACAGGGATGGATTCACCCCTCCACTTT.